The T cell receptor (beta chain) described here comes from a study of cytotoxic CD8 clonotypes in ibrutinib-treated CLL. On the study more broadly: Response sampling occurred after a median around 11 months of treatment (range 6 to 36).

This CDR3 contains 16 residues. The germline V gene has CDR1 SGHTA and CDR2 FQGNSA. The J segment lost 4 bases and the V segment lost 0 bases, leaving 5 bases of the junction unmatched. Investigators sought sequencing depths of between 1 in 200,000 and 1 in 1 million T cells. Clones were sequenced by immunoSEQ multiplex PCR, and TCRdb holds only the in-frame ones, with some missing. The repertoire holds about 16,000 clones, with around 67% as singletons. Whole-study findings and limits: Having risen at ibrutinib response, clonality had fallen back toward baseline by progression.

Remarks on this clone: Its cognate antigen is unknown.

The chain uses TRBV7-2 and TRBJ2-1; 8 nucleotides line up with TRBD2. The sequence was collected from a human donor with chronic lymphocytic leukemia. The sequences come from PBMCs, collected before ibrutinib treatment. The CDR3 is CASSLAGSGVYNEQFF. The CDR3 DNA is TGTGCCAGCAGCTTAGCGGGTAGCGGGGTTTACAATGAGCAGTTCTTC.